A selection of T cell receptor beta chains follows, all from one sample in a study of technical replicates of blood from a few donors. Libraries were prepared by immunoSEQ multiplex PCR; TCRdb keeps only in-frame clonotypes and omits some of them. The data hold tens of thousands of clones, with over 75% observed a single time. What was sequenced was PBMCs. These receptors were obtained from a human donor in good health. Some clones in this sample may be carry-over from other donors' samples. Both conserved end residues are part of each CDR3. The D gene is left open where the match is weak. Clone size appears in some rows only: once, few, many, or a class for an expanded clone.

V	size	J	D	DNA	CDR3
TRBV28	.	TRBJ2-3	.	TGTGCCAGCACCGGGGGACGCAACACAGATACGCAGTATTTT	CASTGGRNTDTQYF
TRBV23-1	.	TRBJ2-7	.	TGCGCCAGCAGTCAGGCGGGATCATCCTACGAGCAGTACTTC	CASSQAGSSYEQYF
TRBV19	few	TRBJ2-1	TRBD2	TGTGCCAGTAGTATAGGTGCGTTTAGCGGGAGGCCCTACAATGAGCAGTTCTTC	CASSIGAFSGRPYNEQFF
TRBV2	once	TRBJ1-6	.	TGTGCCAGCGAACCGCGGGGGAATTCACCCCTCCACTTT	CASEPRGNSPLHF
TRBV6-1	.	TRBJ1-5	.	TGTGCCAGCAGTGGGACGGCGGGTTCTAATAGCAATCAGCCCCAGCATTTT	CASSGTAGSNSNQPQHF
TRBV30	.	TRBJ1-5	TRBD1	TGTGCCTGGAGTGAGACAGGGGTCCGGCAGCCCCAGCATTTT	CAWSETGVRQPQHF
TRBV7-6	.	TRBJ2-4	TRBD1	TGTGCCAGCAGCCCTGGACAGGGCAGGATTCAGTACTTC	CASSPGQGRIQYF
TRBV12-5	.	TRBJ1-4	.	TGTGCTAGTGGTCCGCGGGACGGGAATGAAAAACTGTTTTTT	CASGPRDGNEKLFF
TRBV7-9	.	TRBJ2-3	.	TGTGCCAGCAGCCCCACTACAGATACGCAGTATTTT	CASSPTTDTQYF
TRBV4-2	.	TRBJ2-5	TRBD2	TGTGCCAGCAGCCAATGGACTAGCGGACAAGAGACCCAGTACTTC	CASSQWTSGQETQYF
TRBV1	once	TRBJ1-2	.	TGCACCAGCAGCCAAGATCCGCGCAGGCTTTCCAATGGCTACACCTTC	CTSSQDPRRLSNGYTF
TRBV5-1	.	TRBJ2-1	.	TGCGCCAGCAGCTTGAGTTCGAGGGTCCGGGAGCAGTTCTTC	CASSLSSRVREQFF
TRBV2	.	TRBJ2-4	.	TGTGCCAGCAGCGGTGGGGGCGTTCTAGCCAAAAACATTCAGTACTTC	CASSGGGVLAKNIQYF
TRBV6-6	.	TRBJ2-2	TRBD1	TGTGCCAGCAGTTCACAGGGGGGCACCGGGGAGCTGTTTTTT	CASSSQGGTGELFF
TRBV30	once	TRBJ1-5	.	TGTGCCTGGAGTCTGGCTGCCAATCAGCCCCAGCATTTT	CAWSLAANQPQHF
TRBV6-1	few	TRBJ2-1	TRBD2	TGTGCCAGCAGTGGAAGTATAGCGGGAGGCTCCAATGAGCAGTTCTTC	CASSGSIAGGSNEQFF
TRBV29-1	once	TRBJ2-3	TRBD1	TGCAGCGTTGGGGACAGGGGAGGCACAGATACGCAGTATTTT	CSVGDRGGTDTQYF
TRBV7-3	.	TRBJ2-1	TRBD1	TGTGCCAGCAGCCCAAAGGACAGGGGACTGGGGAATGAGCAGTTCTTC	CASSPKDRGLGNEQFF